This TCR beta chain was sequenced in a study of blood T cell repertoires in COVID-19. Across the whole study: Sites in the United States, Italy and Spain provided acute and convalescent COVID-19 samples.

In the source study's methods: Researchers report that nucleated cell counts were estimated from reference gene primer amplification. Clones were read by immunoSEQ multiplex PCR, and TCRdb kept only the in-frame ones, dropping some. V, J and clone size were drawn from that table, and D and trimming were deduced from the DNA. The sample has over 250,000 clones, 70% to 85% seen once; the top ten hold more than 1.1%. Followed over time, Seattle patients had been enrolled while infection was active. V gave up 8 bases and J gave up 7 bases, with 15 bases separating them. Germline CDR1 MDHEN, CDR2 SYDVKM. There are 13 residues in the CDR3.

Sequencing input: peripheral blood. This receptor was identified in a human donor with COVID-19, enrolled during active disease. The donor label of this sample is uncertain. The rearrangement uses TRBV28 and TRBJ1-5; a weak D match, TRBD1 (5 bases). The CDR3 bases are TGTGCCAGCCTCCCTGGGGCGCGGCAGCCCCAGCATTTT. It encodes CASLPGARQPQHF.